The table lists the clone carrying this T cell receptor (beta chain) with many counts. Its specificity is not known. Axillary draining lymph nodes of breast cancer patients supplied the node samples. TCRdb ran MiXCR on the multiplex PCR reads and lists one entry per CDR3 protein. The repertoire holds some 150,000 distinct CDR3 sequences, 20% to 25% seen once, with 2.5% to 3% in the top ten. This sample stems from a study of breast tumors, draining lymph nodes, adjacent tissues. Notes on the study in general: Tumor and nontumor repertoires were significantly more similar in luminal-like than in basal-like breast cancer. Tumor repertoires ranked between lymph nodes and nontumor tissue in diversity, with V and J gene preferences. That most tumor T cells come from lymph nodes remained unproven.

The sequenced material came from axillary lymph node tissue. The TCR sequence derives from a female donor with breast cancer. Some clones in this sample may be carry-over from other donors' samples.

This chain's CDR3 is CASSQVLGEKLFF. In nucleotides, the CDR3 is TGTGCCAGCAGCCAAGTCCTGGGGGAAAAACTGTTTTTT. The rearrangement links TRBV3-1 to TRBJ1-4; D remains unclear. This CDR3 is 13 amino acids long. The germline CDR1 and CDR2 sequences are LGHDT and YNNKEL (reference sequence). V was trimmed by 1 base and J by 8 bases, leaving 8 bases between them.